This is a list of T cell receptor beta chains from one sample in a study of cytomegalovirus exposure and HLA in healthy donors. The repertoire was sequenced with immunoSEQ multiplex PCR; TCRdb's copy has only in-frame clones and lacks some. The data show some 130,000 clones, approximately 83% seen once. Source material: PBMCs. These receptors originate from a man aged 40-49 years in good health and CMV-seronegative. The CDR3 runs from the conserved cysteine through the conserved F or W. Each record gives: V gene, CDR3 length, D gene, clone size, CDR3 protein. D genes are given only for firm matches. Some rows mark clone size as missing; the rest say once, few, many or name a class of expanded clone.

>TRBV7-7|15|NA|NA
CASSPSGIETAELFF
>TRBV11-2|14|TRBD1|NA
CASSPGTGVDEQYF
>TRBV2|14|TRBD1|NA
CARTRGQGSYEQYF
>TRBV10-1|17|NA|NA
CASIQSAGGLTYNEQFF
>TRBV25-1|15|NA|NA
CASRGLQGSNYGYTF
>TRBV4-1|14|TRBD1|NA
CASSFRQGAYEQYF
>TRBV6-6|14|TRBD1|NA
CASSNLPGGQPQHF
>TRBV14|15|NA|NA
CASSLTAGSGTEAFF
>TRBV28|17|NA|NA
CASSSRTGKPLGTEAFF
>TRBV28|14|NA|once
CASSSAGLQETQYF
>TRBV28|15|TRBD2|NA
CASSISGSGSYEQYF
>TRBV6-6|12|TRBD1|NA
CASSRTGNEQYF
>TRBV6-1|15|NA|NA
CASSEKWSSTDTQYF
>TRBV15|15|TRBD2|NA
CATSREGGWGDVLTF
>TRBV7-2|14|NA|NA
CASTGGGTNNEQFF
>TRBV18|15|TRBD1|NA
CASSLGQGANYGYTF
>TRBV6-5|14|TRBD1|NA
CASWSGQGNQPQHF
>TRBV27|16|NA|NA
CASSPPGTFRTGELFF
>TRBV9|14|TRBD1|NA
CASSLGQGVYEQYF
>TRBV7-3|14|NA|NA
CASKGQGNTGELFF
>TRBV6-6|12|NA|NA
CASGPSPYEQYF
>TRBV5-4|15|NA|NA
CASSRAGSGDETQYF
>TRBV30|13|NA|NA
CAFSFSSSYEQYF
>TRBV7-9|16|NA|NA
CASSLALLQGGGEAFF
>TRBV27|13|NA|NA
CASSLGRRETQYF
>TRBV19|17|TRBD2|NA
CASRAGLAGVLNNEQFF
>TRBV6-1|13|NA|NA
CASEGQTTDTQYF
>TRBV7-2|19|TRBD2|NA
CASSWATGTSGRASLEQFF
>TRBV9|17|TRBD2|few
CASSVDPSGGTSYEQYF
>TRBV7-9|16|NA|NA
CASSLGGVSNTGELFF
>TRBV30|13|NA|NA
CAWTQEILYEQYF
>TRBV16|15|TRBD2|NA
CASSRWTSGRGEQYF
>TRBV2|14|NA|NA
CASSFPGGNTEAFF
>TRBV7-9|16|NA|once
CASSSAKARGDYGYTF
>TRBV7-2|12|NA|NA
CASSQYRVEQYF
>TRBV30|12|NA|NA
CAWRRGQETQYF